The clone carrying this T cell receptor beta chain showed up just a few times. What it binds is unknown. This sample's RNA came from whole unsorted tissue. Donors were chemotherapy-naive, newly diagnosed lung cancer surgical patients in China, August–November 2014. Trimming took 9 bases from V and 8 from J, leaving 26 bases between them. The CDR3 has 16 residues. The germline V gene has CDR1 MNHNS and CDR2 SASEGT. The library came from three nested PCR rounds adapted from ARM-PCR protocols. TCRdb recomputed calls from the multiplex PCR reads with MiXCR, one row per CDR3 protein. The data show 65,000 to 90,000 distinct CDR3 sequences, with over 75% seen just once and about 14% held by the top ten. The sample comes from a study of tumor and adjacent non-tumor tissue in lung cancer. Notes on the study in general: TCR diversity was significantly greater in tumor than normal lung tissue.

The chain links TRBV6-1 to TRBJ2-1; unclear D gene. Sequencing input: lung tumor tissue. This clonotype was obtained from a woman in her 50s with non-small cell lung cancer. CDR3 region: CASKSLIGSFVDEQFF. CDR3 nucleotides: TGTGCCAGTAAGAGCTTAATAGGGTCCTTTGTGGATGAGCAGTTCTTC.